These 23 T cell receptor beta chains were sequenced from one sample in a study of blood T cell repertoires in COVID-19. Repertoires were generated with immunoSEQ multiplex PCR, while TCRdb's copy carries only in-frame clones and drops some. The repertoire includes approximately 150,000 clones, around 82% of them detected once, and less than 5.5% sits in the top ten. The sequenced sample consisted of peripheral blood. The receptors derive from a man between 60 and 70 years old with acute or convalescent COVID-19.

This sequence joins TRBV7-9 and TRBJ2-4; TRBD1 matches at 11 bases. V was pared by 4 bases and J by 6 bases, with 8 bases of the junction left unmatched. Germline V gene sequence: CDR1 SEHNR, CDR2 FQNEAQ (reference sequence). CDR3 size: 16 residues. CDR3 residues: CASSYATGTGGNIQYF. The CDR3 nucleotides are TGTGCCAGCAGCTACGCTACCGGGACAGGGGGAAACATTCAGTACTTC.

The V gene is TRBV3-1 (or the pseudogene TRBV3-2), the J gene TRBJ2-1, with no clear D. The germline CDR1 and CDR2 sequences are LGHDT and YNNKEL (reference sequence). The CDR3 is made up of 14 amino acids. V lost 4 bases and J 0 bases, leaving 7 bases between the germline ends. In DNA, the CDR3 is TGTGCCAGCAGCCCCTTGAGCTCCTACAATGAGCAGTTCTTC. Protein: CASSPLSSYNEQFF.

The rearrangement joins TRBV7-3 to TRBJ1-1; the match to TRBD1 covers 9 bases. V lost 4 bases and J lost 4; bases outside the gene matches: 4. Germline V gives CDR1 SGHTA, CDR2 FQGTGA. CDR3 length: 14 residues. CDR3 residues: CASSSTGGPTEAFF. The CDR3 DNA is TGTGCCAGCAGCTCGACAGGGGGTCCCACTGAAGCTTTCTTT.

This chain connects TRBV5-8 to TRBJ2-5; TRBD2 matches 10 bases. Germline CDR1 SGHTS, CDR2 YDEGEE. V shed 3 bases, J shed 2 bases, and the junction held 4 bases outside the gene matches. CDR3 length equals 15 residues. DNA for the CDR3: TGTGCCAGCAGCTCCGGGACTAGCGTTCAAGAGACCCAGTACTTC. Its protein product is CASSSGTSVQETQYF.

V usage is TRBV21-1 and J usage is TRBJ2-1; the table's D gene call, TRBD2, was not cross checked with the DNA. TRBV21-1 is labeled a pseudogene. There are 16 residues in the CDR3. CDR3 bases: TGTGCCAGCAGCAAGTCCTTACGGACTAGTGAAAATGAGCAGTTCTTC. Amino acids: CASSKSLRTSENEQFF.

The chain couples TRBV6-4 to TRBJ2-1; the match to TRBD2 covers 14 bases. Germline trimming cut 6 bases from V and 8 bases from J; bases unmatched to any gene: 18. The CDR3 totals 19 residues. In germline, CDR1 is MRHNA, CDR2 SNTAGT. CDR3 protein: CASSPGTSGSAGRFHEQFF. The DNA for the CDR3 is TGTGCCAGCAGCCCAGGGACTAGCGGGAGTGCCGGTAGGTTTCATGAGCAGTTCTTC.

The rearrangement joins TRBV7-9 to TRBJ2-1; TRBD1 matches 9 bases. Trimming cost V 5 bases and J 8 bases; bases outside gene matches: 4. The V gene's germline CDR1 is SEHNR and CDR2 FQNEAQ (reference sequence). There are 13 residues in the CDR3. The CDR3 coding sequence is TGTGCCAGCAGCCCACAGGGGGCTGATGAGCAGTTCTTC. Amino acids: CASSPQGADEQFF.

This rearrangement joins TRBV11-1 to TRBJ1-3; 9 bases fit TRBD1. CDR1 is SGHAT and CDR2 is FQDESV in the germline V gene (reference sequence). V lost 4 bases, J lost 4 bases, and 5 bases stayed unmatched. This CDR3 spans 15 amino acids. The CDR3: CASSSSGTGGNTIYF. CDR3 nucleotide sequence: TGTGCCAGCAGCTCCTCCGGGACAGGGGGAAACACCATATATTTT.

This clone was picked up a small number of times. V gene TRBV30 combines with J gene TRBJ2-1, with D possibly matching TRBD2 (6 bases). The length of the CDR3 is 12 residues. V lost 1 base and J lost 10, with 11 bases in between. Germline CDR1 GTSNPN, CDR2 SVGIG (reference sequence). CDR3 in amino acids: CAWSASGREQFF. The CDR3 coding sequence is TGTGCCTGGAGTGCTTCAGGGAGGGAGCAGTTCTTC.

The chain employs TRBV12-3 or TRBV12-4 and TRBJ2-1, with 7 bases identical to TRBD2. Trimming removed 3 bases from V and 6 bases from J; junction bases left unmatched: 2. CDR3 length equals 13 residues. The CDR3 is CASSFGLVNEQFF. The CDR3 nucleotides are TGTGCCAGCAGTTTTGGACTAGTCAATGAGCAGTTCTTC.

The CDR3 loop reads CASSRQTSAGTDTQYF. The CDR3, as DNA: TGCGCCAGCAGCCGTCAGACTAGCGCCGGAACAGATACGCAGTATTTT. This rearrangement joins TRBV5-1 to TRBJ2-3; 8 nucleotides match TRBD2. This CDR3 has 16 residues. V shed 4 bases and J 3 bases; nucleotides not matched to a gene: 10. The germline gives CDR1 SGHRS, CDR2 YFSETQ.

For this clone: A far larger clone differs by one base, so this is likely a read error. Additional DNA sequences in this sample encode the identical CDR3. The genes are TRBV28 and TRBJ2-7; D not resolved. The CDR3 is 11 amino acids. Germline values: CDR1 MDHEN, CDR2 SYDVKM. V was clipped by 3 bases and J by 4 bases, with 4 bases between them. CDR3 nucleotide sequence: TGTGCCAGCAGTTTCAGGTACGAGCAGTACTTC. Protein sequence: CASSFRYEQYF. The entire variable domain, with the rest obtained from reference TRBV28 and TRBJ2-7, is as follows: DVKVTQSSRYLVKRTGEKVFLECVQDMDHENMFWYRQDPGLGLRLIYFSYDVKMKEKGDIPEGYSVSREKKERFSLILESASTNQTSMYLCASSFRYEQYFGPGTRLTVT.

This chain links TRBV6-6 with TRBJ2-3, with 9 bases lining up with TRBD2. The CDR3 extends over 16 amino acids. The V and J ends lost 6 bases and 0 bases, in that order; junction bases with no gene match: 7. From germline, CDR1 is MNHNY and CDR2 SVGAGI (reference sequence). This CDR3 reads CASRPGLAVSTDTQYF. Here the CDR3 DNA reads TGTGCCAGCAGACCGGGACTAGCTGTTAGCACAGATACGCAGTATTTT.

The CDR3 DNA is TGTGCCAGCAGCTTAGAAGCGGGCACTGAAGCTTTCTTT. As protein: CASSLEAGTEAFF. The chain recombines TRBV7-9 with TRBJ1-1; D remains unclear. Germline loops: CDR1 SEHNR, CDR2 FQNEAQ (reference sequence). The CDR3 runs 13 residues. V dropped 1 base and J dropped 4 bases, with 7 bases sitting between them.

The rearrangement joins TRBV11-2 to TRBJ2-7, with 7 nucleotides matching TRBD1. CDR3 length: 13 residues. J gave up 7 bases and V 0 bases, and 3 bases lay outside the gene matches. Germline lookup yields CDR1 SGHAT and CDR2 FQNNGV. CDR3 residues: CASSLDWDREQYF. The CDR3 DNA follows: TGTGCCAGCAGCTTAGATTGGGACAGAGAGCAGTACTTC.

J is TRBJ2-2 and V is TRBV27; D is undetermined. Germline CDR1 reads MNHEY; CDR2 reads SMNVEV (reference sequence). The V end lost 0 bases, the J end lost 4 bases, and 18 bases lay between the germline ends. The CDR3 runs to 18 residues. CDR3 amino acids: CASSLSFSRSLTTGELFF. CDR3 nucleotide sequence: TGTGCCAGCAGTTTATCGTTCTCTCGTTCACTAACCACCGGGGAGCTGTTTTTT.

This sequence joins TRBV3-1 (or the pseudogene TRBV3-2) and TRBJ2-5; unclear D gene. The ends were cut back, 0 bases at V and 13 bases at J, with 12 bases in the middle. The CDR3 loop spans 12 amino acids. Germline lookup yields CDR1 LGHDT and CDR2 YNNKEL (reference sequence). Here the CDR3 reads CASSQEYEASYF. CDR3 DNA sequence: TGTGCCAGCAGCCAAGAATATGAGGCCTCGTACTTC.

The chain carries TRBV5-1 and TRBJ2-7, with 7 bases lining up with TRBD1. Germline CDR1 SGHRS, CDR2 YFSETQ. The length of the CDR3 is 14 residues. Trimming cost V 4 bases and J 1 base; bases outside gene matches: 5. The CDR3 reads CASSPRDRSYEQYF. The CDR3 bases are TGCGCCAGCAGCCCCCGGGACAGATCCTACGAGCAGTACTTC.

The gene calls are TRBV5-1 and TRBJ2-3; maybe TRBD2 (6 bases). The CDR3 is 14 residues long. Between the trimmed V and J ends, which lost 4 bases and 5 bases, there was a span of 14 bases. Germline V gene lookup returns CDR1 SGHRS and CDR2 YFSETQ. Written as DNA, the CDR3 is TGCGCCAGCAGCGTCGGAGGGCCCAAAGATACGCAGTATTTT. It codes for CASSVGGPKDTQYF.

The chain employs TRBV7-2 and TRBJ2-1; the D is unclear. Trimming stripped 2 bases from V and 0 bases from J, with 5 bases between. This CDR3 comprises 14 residues. Germline lookup yields CDR1 SGHTA and CDR2 FQGNSA. The CDR3 spells CASSLYSSYNEQFF. The CDR3 DNA sequence: TGTGCCAGCAGCTTATATTCCTCCTACAATGAGCAGTTCTTC. Full variable domain (missing parts from reference TRBV7-2 and TRBJ2-1): GAGVSQSPSNKVTEKGKDVELRCDPISGHTALYWYRQSLGQGLEFLIYFQGNSAPDKSGLPSDRFSAERTGGSVSTLTIQRTQQEDSAVYLCASSLYSSYNEQFFGPGTRLTVL.

The genes are TRBV7-8 and TRBJ2-1; D gene unclear. From germline, CDR1 is SGHVS and CDR2 FQNEAQ. The length of the CDR3 is 14 residues. The ends were cut back, 2 bases at V and 5 bases at J, with 10 bases in the middle. The CDR3 region has the DNA TGTGCCAGCAGCTTAACCTTAGTGGACAATGAGCAGTTCTTC. Amino acids: CASSLTLVDNEQFF. The full variable domain, in which reference TRBV7-8 and TRBJ2-1 provide the parts outside the CDR3, is GAGVSQSPRYKVAKRGQDVALRCDPISGHVSLFWYQQALGQGPEFLTYFQNEAQLDKSGLPSDRFFAERPEGSVSTLKIQRTQQEDSAVYLCASSLTLVDNEQFFGPGTRLTVL.

The chain is built from TRBV18 and TRBJ2-6; possible D gene TRBD1, 6 bases. Per the germline V gene, CDR1 is KGHSH and CDR2 is LQKENI. V dropped 1 base and J dropped 0 bases, with 16 bases sitting between them. This CDR3 is built from 19 residues. The CDR3 protein is CASSPLFAGDSSGANVLTF. DNA for the CDR3: TGTGCCAGCTCACCACTGTTTGCAGGGGATAGCTCTGGGGCCAACGTCCTGACTTTC.

The rearrangement links TRBV7-9 to TRBJ2-7; tentative D call: TRBD1 (6 bases). V was trimmed by 11 bases and J by 5 bases, leaving 22 bases between them. The CDR3 is 14 residues long. Looked up from germline, CDR1 is SEHNR and CDR2 is FQNEAQ (reference sequence). The CDR3 bases are TGTGCCGGAACGACCGGGACAATTTACGACGAGCAGTACTTC. Protein product: CAGTTGTIYDEQYF.